Listed below are T cell receptor beta chains from one sample, sequenced in a study of T cell changes during pregnancy in multiple sclerosis. The data were produced by immunoSEQ multiplex PCR, yet TCRdb's version contains in-frame clones alone and is incomplete. Here the sample spans 25,000 to 30,000 clones, roughly 92% being singletons. The specimen comprised CD8+ T cells from peripheral blood mononuclear cells, sampled before pregnancy. Receptors originate from a female donor with multiple sclerosis, enrolled in a pregnancy study. CDR3s include the opening cysteine and the closing phenylalanine or tryptophan. A D gene is named only where the DNA matches it firmly. Only part of the rows carry a size: once, few, many, or a class if the clone is expanded.

J | V | size | D | DNA | CDR3
TRBJ2-5 | TRBV6-5 | NA | NA | TGTGCCATCTTCAACGGAGAGACCCAGTACTTC | CAIFNGETQYF
TRBJ1-2 | TRBV4-3 | NA | TRBD1 | TGCGCCAGCAGCCAAGATCTAAACAGGGGGCCTGACTATGGCTACACCTTC | CASSQDLNRGPDYGYTF
TRBJ2-7 | TRBV29-1 | NA | NA | TGCAGCGTTTCCAAAGGGGATTCCTACGAGCAGTACTTC | CSVSKGDSYEQYF
TRBJ2-5 | TRBV5-1 | NA | NA | TGCGCCAGTACCGGTGGGGCCCAAGAGACCCAGTACTTC | CASTGGAQETQYF
TRBJ1-5 | TRBV27 | NA | TRBD1 | TGTGCCACCTCGACAGGGCTTAGCAATCAGCCCCAGCATTTT | CATSTGLSNQPQHF
TRBJ1-3 | TRBV13 | NA | TRBD1 | TGTGCCAGCAGCTCGGACAGGGGGACGGGAAACACCATATATTTT | CASSSDRGTGNTIYF
TRBJ2-7 | TRBV6-6 | NA | TRBD1 | TGTGCCAGCAGTTACTCGGGGGACAGCCACTACGAGCAGTACTTC | CASSYSGDSHYEQYF
TRBJ1-2 | TRBV29-1 | NA | NA | TGCAGCGTTGCTTTGGGCAACTATGGCTACACCTTC | CSVALGNYGYTF
TRBJ2-1 | TRBV30 | NA | TRBD2 | TGTGCCTGGAAAGGGACTAGCGGGAGTCATATTTACAATGAGCAGTTCTTC | CAWKGTSGSHIYNEQFF
TRBJ1-2 | TRBV2 | NA | NA | TGTGCCAGCAGTGAAGCTGTCACACCCAACTATGGCTACACCTTC | CASSEAVTPNYGYTF
TRBJ2-1 | TRBV6-5 | NA | TRBD1 | TGTGCCAGCAGTAACACAGGGGGACCCTACAATGAGCAGTTCTTC | CASSNTGGPYNEQFF
TRBJ2-1 | TRBV7-3 | NA | NA | TGTGCCAGCAGCTTAAGTAGCTCCTGGACCAGGGACAATGAGCAGTTCTTC | CASSLSSSWTRDNEQFF
TRBJ2-7 | TRBV19 | NA | NA | TGTGCCAGTAGTATAGATATTTCGGGGTCCTCCTGGGAGCAGTACTTC | CASSIDISGSSWEQYF
TRBJ1-6 | TRBV10-3 | NA | TRBD1 | TGTGCCATCAGCCTATCTGGGACAGGGAAAGGGGGCAATTCACCCCTCCACTTT | CAISLSGTGKGGNSPLHF
TRBJ1-5 | TRBV7-8 | few | NA | TGTGCCTCCATGGGGCCCGGCCAGCCCCAGCATTTT | CASMGPGQPQHF
TRBJ2-1 | TRBV9 | once | TRBD2 | TGTGCCAGCAACCAAGGGACCGCGGGGGGGAATGAGCAGTTCTTC | CASNQGTAGGNEQFF
TRBJ2-3 | TRBV9 | NA | NA | TGTGCCAGCGGTTTCGGAGATACGCAGTATTTT | CASGFGDTQYF
TRBJ2-7 | TRBV6-1 | once | TRBD2 | TGTGCCAGCAGTGAACTAGCGGGGGGCTCCTACGAGCAGTACTTC | CASSELAGGSYEQYF
TRBJ1-6 | TRBV18 | NA | NA | TGTGCCAGCTCACTACCAGTTGGGGGGAAGGATAATTCACCCCTCCACTTT | CASSLPVGGKDNSPLHF
TRBJ1-2 | TRBV27 | NA | NA | TGTGCCAGCAGCGGGTGGCCGAACTATGGCTACACCTTC | CASSGWPNYGYTF
TRBJ2-2 | TRBV7-3 | NA | TRBD1 | TGTGCCAGCAGTGACGGACAGGGAAACACCGGGGAGCTGTTTTTT | CASSDGQGNTGELFF
TRBJ1-2 | TRBV29-1 | NA | NA | TGCAGCGCTGAAACAGGGTCTTCCTGGTATGGCTACACCTTC | CSAETGSSWYGYTF
TRBJ2-7 | TRBV28 | NA | TRBD1 | TGTGCCGGATCCAACAGGGGGCTGGGTCGCTACGAGCAGTACTTC | CAGSNRGLGRYEQYF
TRBJ2-3 | TRBV7-3 | NA | NA | TGTGCCAGCAGCTCGGGACTCGGGGATGATACGCAGTATTTT | CASSSGLGDDTQYF
TRBJ2-1 | TRBV5-1 | NA | TRBD1 | TGCGCCAGCAGCTTGGGGACAGGGAAATACAATGAGCAGTTCTTC | CASSLGTGKYNEQFF
TRBJ1-1 | TRBV27 | NA | TRBD1 | TGTGCCAGCAGCCCAGGGGGCTACACTGAAGCTTTCTTT | CASSPGGYTEAFF
TRBJ2-7 | TRBV6-5 | NA | TRBD1 | TGTGCCAGCAGTGCCGGGACAGTTAACGAGCAGTACTTC | CASSAGTVNEQYF
TRBJ1-2 | TRBV19 | NA | NA | TGTGCCAGTAGTCCCGCAGTTCCAGATGGCTACACCTTC | CASSPAVPDGYTF
TRBJ2-7 | TRBV11-2 | NA | TRBD2 | TGTGCCAGCAGCTTTGTCTCGGGAGGGGCAAGACGCTACGAGCAGTACTTC | CASSFVSGGARRYEQYF
TRBJ2-3 | TRBV11-2 | NA | TRBD2 | TGTGCCAGCAGCTTAGACTACGGGACTAGAACAGATACGCAGTATTTT | CASSLDYGTRTDTQYF
TRBJ1-1 | TRBV4-1 | NA | NA | TGCGCCAGCAGCCAAGCGTGGGGCGAATACACTGAAGCTTTCTTT | CASSQAWGEYTEAFF
TRBJ2-1 | TRBV7-3 | NA | TRBD1 | TGTGCCAGCAGCCTACAGGGACAGGGTTGGAATGAGCAGTTCTTC | CASSLQGQGWNEQFF
TRBJ2-7 | TRBV29-1 | NA | NA | TGCAGCGTCCGACCTCAGGGTAAGGCCTACGAGCAGTACTTC | CSVRPQGKAYEQYF
TRBJ1-5 | TRBV19 | NA | TRBD1 | TGTGCCAGTAGTTTCCGGGACAGGGGCAGCAATCAGCCCCAGCATTTT | CASSFRDRGSNQPQHF
TRBJ1-1 | TRBV28 | NA | NA | TGTGCCAGCAGTTCAACTTCAGGGTCGGTTATCGTTGAAGCTTTCTTT | CASSSTSGSVIVEAFF
TRBJ1-2 | TRBV5-1 | NA | TRBD1 | TGCGCCACCGCGCCGGGACAGGGGAAAGGCTACACCTTC | CATAPGQGKGYTF
TRBJ2-5 | TRBV6-6 | NA | NA | TGTGCCAGCAGTTACACGGGGACATTCCAAGAGACCCAGTACTTC | CASSYTGTFQETQYF
TRBJ1-1 | TRBV4-3 | NA | TRBD1 | TGCGCCAGCAGCCCTACCGGGACAGCCAACATGAACACTGAAGCTTTCTTT | CASSPTGTANMNTEAFF
TRBJ2-5 | TRBV6-5 | once | TRBD2 | TGTGCCAGCAACCCAAGCGGGGGGGCCCAAGAGACCCAGTACTTC | CASNPSGGAQETQYF
TRBJ2-3 | TRBV15 | NA | TRBD2 | TGTGCCACCAGCAGGAATCGGGCGGGGGGGGCGGATACGCAGTATTTT | CATSRNRAGGADTQYF
TRBJ1-2 | TRBV5-4 | NA | NA | TGTGCCAGCAGCCTTGGGGGGGACTATGGCTACACCTTC | CASSLGGDYGYTF
TRBJ2-5 | TRBV13 | NA | NA | TGTGCCAGCAGCTTACGAGGGAGCGGGGAGACCCAGTACTTC | CASSLRGSGETQYF
TRBJ1-3 | TRBV4-3 | NA | TRBD1 | TGCGCCAGCAGCCATGACCGACAGGGATCCGGAGGCACCATATATTTT | CASSHDRQGSGGTIYF
TRBJ2-5 | TRBV11-2 | NA | NA | TGTGCCAGCAGGGCGGAAGAGACCCAGTACTTC | CASRAEETQYF
TRBJ2-7 | TRBV6-1 | NA | NA | TGTGCCAGCAGTGAAGAACAGGGCCCCTGGTACGAGCAGTACTTC | CASSEEQGPWYEQYF
TRBJ1-2 | TRBV9 | NA | NA | TGTGCCAGCAGCGTAGAGGGTCTGGGGACAAGAGGGGGCTACACCTTC | CASSVEGLGTRGGYTF
TRBJ2-7 | TRBV27 | once | TRBD2 | TGTGCCAGCAGTGTTAGCGGGGGAACCTACGAGCAGTACTTC | CASSVSGGTYEQYF
TRBJ2-1 | TRBV7-9 | NA | NA | TGTGCCAGCAGTCATGACAGGTACAGCAATGAGCAGTTCTTC | CASSHDRYSNEQFF
TRBJ2-1 | TRBV2 | NA | TRBD2 | TGTGCCAGCAGCCGTAGCGGGATGTCCTCCTACAATGAGCAGTTCTTC | CASSRSGMSSYNEQFF